The sequence of this TCR beta chain was determined in a study of T-cell memory formation after mild COVID-19. The overall study: Largely donor-specific sequence clusters came from a couple of donors.

TCR alpha and TCR beta cDNA libraries with sample barcodes and UMIs came from 5'RACE using constant-segment primers. TCRdb recomputed calls from the 5' RACE reads with MiXCR, one row per CDR3 protein. The table lists fewer than 650,000 distinct CDR3 sequences, about 20% of them singletons. This clonotype appeared a few times. Its antigen remains unidentified. V shed 1 base, J shed 2 bases, and the junction held 3 bases outside the gene matches. Germline V gives CDR1 LNHDA, CDR2 SQIVND (reference sequence). CDR3 length: 15 amino acids. Whole-study results and caveats: The main location of contracting CD4+ clones was CM and EM, and that of contracting CD8+ clones was EMRA. Cross-reactive memory appears to have joined, as suggested by some responding clones showing up in pre-infection memory.

The genes are TRBV19 and TRBJ2-3; 7 bases align to TRBD2. This clonotype was sampled from an adult woman who had mild COVID-19 (a few samples of this study predate the infection). Cell type and time point are not known. The sample comprised PBMCs or a T cell subset sorted from them (not recorded which). For the CDR3, the DNA is TGTGCCAGTAGTATAGGGCGGGACTACACAGATACGCAGTATTTT. Protein sequence: CASSIGRDYTDTQYF.